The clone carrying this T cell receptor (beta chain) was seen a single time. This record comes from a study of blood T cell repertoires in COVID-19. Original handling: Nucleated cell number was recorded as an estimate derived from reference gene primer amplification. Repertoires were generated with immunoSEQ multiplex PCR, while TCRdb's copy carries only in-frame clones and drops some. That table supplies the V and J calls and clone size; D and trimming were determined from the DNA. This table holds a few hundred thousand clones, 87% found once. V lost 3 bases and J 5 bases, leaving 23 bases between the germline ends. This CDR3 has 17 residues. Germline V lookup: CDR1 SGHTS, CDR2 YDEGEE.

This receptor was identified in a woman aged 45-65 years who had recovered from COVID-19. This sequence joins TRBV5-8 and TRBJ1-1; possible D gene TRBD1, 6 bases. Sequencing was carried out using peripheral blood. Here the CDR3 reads CASSWGHGSVAATEAFF. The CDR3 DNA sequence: TGTGCCAGCAGCTGGGGACACGGAAGTGTGGCGGCTACTGAAGCTTTCTTT.